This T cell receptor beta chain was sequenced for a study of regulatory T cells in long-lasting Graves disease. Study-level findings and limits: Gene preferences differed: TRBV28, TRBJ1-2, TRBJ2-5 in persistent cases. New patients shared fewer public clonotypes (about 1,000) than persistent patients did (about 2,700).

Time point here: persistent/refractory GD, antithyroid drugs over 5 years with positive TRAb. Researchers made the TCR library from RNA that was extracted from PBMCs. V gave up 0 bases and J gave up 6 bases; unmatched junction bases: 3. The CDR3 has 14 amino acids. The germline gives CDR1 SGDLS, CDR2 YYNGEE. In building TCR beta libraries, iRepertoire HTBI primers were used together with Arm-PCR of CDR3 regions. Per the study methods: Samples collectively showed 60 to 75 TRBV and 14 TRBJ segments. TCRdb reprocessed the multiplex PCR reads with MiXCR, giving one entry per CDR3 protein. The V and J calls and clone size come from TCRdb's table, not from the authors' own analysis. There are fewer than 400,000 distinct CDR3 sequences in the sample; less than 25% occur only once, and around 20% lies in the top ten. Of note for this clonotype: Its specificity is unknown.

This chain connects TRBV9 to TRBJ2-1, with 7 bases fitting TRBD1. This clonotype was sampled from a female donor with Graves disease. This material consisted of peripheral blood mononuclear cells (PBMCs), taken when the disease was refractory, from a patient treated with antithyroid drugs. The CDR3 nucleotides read TGTGCCAGCAGCGTAGGACAGGGTGGCAATGAGCAGTTCTTC. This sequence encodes CASSVGQGGNEQFF.